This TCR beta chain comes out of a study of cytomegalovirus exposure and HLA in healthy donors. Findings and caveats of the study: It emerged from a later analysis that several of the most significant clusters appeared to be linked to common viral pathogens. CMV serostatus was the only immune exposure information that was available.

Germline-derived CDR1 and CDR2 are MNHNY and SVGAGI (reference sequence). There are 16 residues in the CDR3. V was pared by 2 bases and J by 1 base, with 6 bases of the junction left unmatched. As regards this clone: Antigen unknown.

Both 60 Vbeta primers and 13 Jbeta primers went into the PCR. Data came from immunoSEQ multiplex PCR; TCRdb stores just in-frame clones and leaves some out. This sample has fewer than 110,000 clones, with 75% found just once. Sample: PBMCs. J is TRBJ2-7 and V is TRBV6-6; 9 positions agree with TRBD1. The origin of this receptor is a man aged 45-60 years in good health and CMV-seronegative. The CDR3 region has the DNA TGTGCCAGCAGTTACCTGGCGACAGGGGGGTCCTACGAGCAGTACTTC. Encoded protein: CASSYLATGGSYEQYF.